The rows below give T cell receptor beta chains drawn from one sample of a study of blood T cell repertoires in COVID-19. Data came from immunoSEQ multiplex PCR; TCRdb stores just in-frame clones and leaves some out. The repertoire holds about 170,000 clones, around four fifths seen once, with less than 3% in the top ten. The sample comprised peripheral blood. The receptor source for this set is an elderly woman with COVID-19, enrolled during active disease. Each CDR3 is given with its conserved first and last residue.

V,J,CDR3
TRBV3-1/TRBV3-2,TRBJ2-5,CASSQDRPWAGETQYF
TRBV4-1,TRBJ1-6,CASSQVEFTNSPLHF
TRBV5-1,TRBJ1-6,CASSLVSEGSPLHF
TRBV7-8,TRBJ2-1,CASSLPSSYNEQFF
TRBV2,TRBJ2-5,CASSARVPGLAGGGETQYF
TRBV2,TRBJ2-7,CASRGTSGNRGYEQYF
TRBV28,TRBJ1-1,CASSTPDRGAFF
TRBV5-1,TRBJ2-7,CASSLEGQGTRYF
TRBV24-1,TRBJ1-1,CATSGTGPTAEAFF
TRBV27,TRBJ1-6,CASSALGRGPLHF
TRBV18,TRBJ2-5,CASSPGLADGETQYF
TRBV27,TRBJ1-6,CASSLFWTGMDSPLHF
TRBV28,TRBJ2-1,CASSSLTPNSYNEQFF
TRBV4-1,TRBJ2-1,CASSQVAKYNEQFF
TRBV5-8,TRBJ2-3,CASSSGQGTDTQYF
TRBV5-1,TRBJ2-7,CASSLGPTGALVYEQYF
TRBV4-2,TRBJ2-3,CASSQGAGFTDTQYF
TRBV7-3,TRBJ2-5,CASSPGLAGAKETQYF